What follows is one TCR beta chain and its context. The data were obtained in a study of T cell responses to AZD1222 COVID-19 vaccine. Assay used: immunoSEQ multiplex PCR; TCRdb lists only in-frame clones, some missing. The repertoire includes some 140,000 clones, roughly 90% of them detected once, and just over 5.5% sits in the top ten. The length of the CDR3 is 18 residues. The J segment lost 2 bases and the V segment lost 4 bases, leaving 11 bases of the junction unmatched. Looked up from germline, CDR1 is LNHNV and CDR2 is YYDKDF (reference sequence). The sequence was collected from an adult in good health. Here the sequenced sample was peripheral blood, taken on day 0 of AZD1222 vaccination. The chain combines TRBV15 with TRBJ1-2; 12 bases are a match to TRBD1. CDR3 bases: TGTGCCACCAGCACTAACCGGGACAGGGGGCCAACGAACTATGGCTACACCTTC. Amino acid sequence: CATSTNRDRGPTNYGYTF.